Detailed here is one TCR beta chain. Libraries were prepared by immunoSEQ multiplex PCR; TCRdb keeps only in-frame clonotypes and omits some of them. The sample consists of about 160,000 clones, about 92% of them appearing once. This record comes from a study of T cell responses to AZD1222 COVID-19 vaccine. V was cut by 0 bases and J by 11 bases, with 10 bases left in between. Germline CDR1 is WNHNN and CDR2 is SYGVQD (reference sequence). There are 12 residues in the CDR3. The source was peripheral blood, collected 28 days after the second AZD1222 dose. This receptor was taken from an adult who received the AZD1222 COVID-19 vaccine. The chain carries TRBV10-1 and TRBJ1-1; no clear D gene. CDR3 coding DNA: TGCGCCAGCAGTGAGTCCAACCGGCGGGCTTTCTTT. Translated, it gives CASSESNRRAFF.